Following are 13 T cell receptor beta chains from one sample sequenced in a study of shared clonotypes between healthy human individuals. TCRdb keeps only in-frame clones here, not all; method: immunoSEQ multiplex PCR. The sample yields about 870,000 clones, 85% to 95% seen once. As defined, naive CD8 cells were CD45RO-negative and positively selected for CCR7, with terminally differentiated effector memory CD45RA+ cells excluded. The sample consisted of naive CD8+ T cells sorted from blood. These receptors all stem from a man under 40 in good health.

The chain recombines TRBV7-2 with TRBJ2-1; 9 bases map to TRBD1. CDR3 size: 14 residues. J lost 0 bases, V lost 10 bases, and 4 bases had no gene match. Germline loops: CDR1 SGHTA, CDR2 FQGNSA. This CDR3 reads CATHRGLSYNEQFF. In nucleotides, the CDR3 is TGTGCCACCCACAGGGGGCTCTCCTACAATGAGCAGTTCTTC. Based on the CDR3 plus reference TRBV7-2 and TRBJ2-1, the full variable domain is GAGVSQSPSNKVTEKGKDVELRCDPISGHTALYWYRQSLGQGLEFLIYFQGNSAPDKSGLPSDRFSAERTGGSVSTLTIQRTQQEDSAVYLCATHRGLSYNEQFFGPGTRLTVL.

The DNA of the CDR3 is TGTGCCAGTAGTATGGGACAGGGCACAGATACGCAGTATTTT. Translating it yields CASSMGQGTDTQYF. The V call is TRBV19, the J call TRBJ2-3, with 8 positions matching TRBD1. The germline CDR1 and CDR2 sequences are LNHDA and SQIVND (reference sequence). The CDR3 consists of 14 residues. Trimming at V came to 3 bases and at J to 1 base, leaving 0 bases not matched to a gene.

The chain couples TRBV6-5 to TRBJ2-1; TRBD2 agrees at 12 bases. With V trimmed by 6 bases and J by 9 bases, 9 bases remained unmatched. Germline V gene data show CDR1 as MNHEY and CDR2 as SVGAGI. The CDR3 length is 15 residues. The CDR3 bases are TGTGCCAGCAGCAGACTAGCGGGAGTGAAGGTTGAGCAGTTCTTC. Its translation: CASSRLAGVKVEQFF.

CDR3 sequence reads: CASRPDSLHTEAFF. The CDR3 bases are TGTGCCAGTAGGCCGGACAGTTTGCACACTGAAGCTTTCTTT. The rearrangement uses TRBV19 and TRBJ1-1; tentatively, D is TRBD1 (6 bases). In germline, CDR1 is LNHDA, CDR2 SQIVND (reference sequence). This CDR3 is 14 amino acids long. V gave up 6 bases and J gave up 3 bases, with 14 bases separating them. The complete variable domain, with remaining parts taken from reference TRBV19 and TRBJ1-1, reads DGGITQSPKYLFRKEGQNVTLSCEQNLNHDAMYWYRQDPGQGLRLIYYSQIVNDFQKGDIAEGYSVSREKKESFPLTVTSAQKNPTAFYLCASRPDSLHTEAFFGQGTRLTVV.

The chain has TRBV6-4 and TRBJ2-1; TRBD1 matches at 9 bases. After removal of 5 bases from V and 6 bases from J, the junction contained 8 bases not matched to a gene. Germline V CDR1 and CDR2: MRHNA, SNTAGT. The CDR3 has 15 residues. DNA for the CDR3: TGTGCCAGCAGTACCGGGACAGGGTACGTCAATGAGCAGTTCTTC. Protein: CASSTGTGYVNEQFF.

The rearrangement links TRBV5-1 to TRBJ2-7; 7 bases are a match to TRBD2. The germline V gene encodes CDR1 SGHRS and CDR2 YFSETQ. J lost 2 bases, V lost 4 bases, and 9 bases had no gene match. The CDR3 extends over 15 amino acids. Here the CDR3 DNA reads TGCGCCAGCAGCCCCGGGGGAGGGAGCCCCTACGAGCAGTACTTC. Its protein is CASSPGGGSPYEQYF.

This chain links TRBV15 with TRBJ2-7; tentatively, D is TRBD2 (5 bases). V was pared by 4 bases and J by 3 bases, with 16 bases between. The CDR3 has 15 amino acids. Germline CDR1 and CDR2: LNHNV and YYDKDF (reference sequence). The CDR3 loop is CATSMNEGMVYEQYF. DNA for the CDR3: TGTGCCACCAGCATGAACGAGGGTATGGTCTACGAGCAGTACTTC.

This clone was counted between two and nine times. The chain joins TRBV7-9 to TRBJ2-1; D remains ambiguous. The V gene's germline CDR1 is SEHNR and CDR2 FQNEAQ (reference sequence). V was shortened by 1 base and J by 9 bases, with 10 bases between the two germline ends. The CDR3 loop spans 13 amino acids. CDR3 coding DNA: TGTGCCAGCAGCTTAGGGGATCGAGGTGAGCAGTTCTTC. Protein: CASSLGDRGEQFF.

The chain recombines TRBV5-6 with TRBJ2-7; 7 bases map to TRBD1. With 3 bases clipped from V and 4 bases from J, the junction kept 10 bases outside the gene matches. Per germline, CDR1 SGHDT and CDR2 YYEEEE. The CDR3 length is 15 residues. CDR3 coding DNA: TGTGCCAGCAGCTCCGACAGGGTGCGGTTTTACGAGCAGTACTTC. It is translated as CASSSDRVRFYEQYF.

V gene TRBV7-6 combines with J gene TRBJ2-1; TRBD1 agrees at 8 bases. This CDR3 has 16 amino acids. Per germline, CDR1 SGHVS and CDR2 FNYEAQ. V shed 2 bases and J 12 bases; nucleotides not matched to a gene: 15. The CDR3 DNA reads TGTGCCAGCAGCTTACTTCTGGGACAGGCAACCTATAGGCAGTTCTTC. Translated, it gives CASSLLLGQATYRQFF.

Turning to this clone: Other DNA sequences in the same sample also yield this CDR3. This chain connects TRBV19 to TRBJ1-1, with 8 bases lining up with TRBD1. Per the germline V gene, CDR1 is LNHDA and CDR2 is SQIVND (reference sequence). CDR3 size: 13 residues. V lost 4 bases to trimming and J lost 4 bases; unmatched junction nucleotides: 2. The CDR3 coding sequence is TGTGCCAGTAGTAGCACAGGGGGCACTGAAGCTTTCTTT. It is translated as CASSSTGGTEAFF.

A few counts support this clone. The chain uses TRBV6-5 and TRBJ2-1, with TRBD2 as a possible D gene (5 bases). The germline V gene has CDR1 MNHEY and CDR2 SVGAGI. This CDR3 region has 11 residues. V was cut by 2 bases and J by 10 bases, with 6 bases left in between. The CDR3 coding sequence is TGTGCCAGCAGTTACCCGGGGGAGCAGTTCTTC. This codes for CASSYPGEQFF.

The chain recombines TRBV7-6 with TRBJ1-2; the D gene is possibly TRBD1 (5 bases). The CDR3 sequence is 15 residues long. The V and J ends lost 6 bases and 5 bases respectively, with 19 bases between them. CDR1 SGHVS and CDR2 FNYEAQ come from the germline V gene. CDR3 loop: CASRLMPGTRYGYTF. The CDR3 nucleotides are TGTGCCAGCAGGTTAATGCCCGGGACGCGTTATGGCTACACCTTC.